This T cell receptor beta chain is drawn from a study of T-cell memory formation after mild COVID-19. Overall study: Clusters of TCRs were largely donor specific.

Regarding this clonotype: Its antigen is still unknown.

The CDR3 has 15 residues. V was pared by 6 bases and J by 3 bases, with 15 bases between. Germline V lookup: CDR1 SGHRS, CDR2 YFSETQ. Via MiXCR, TCRdb re-called the 5' RACE reads, giving one row per CDR3 protein. The sample holds around 310,000 distinct CDR3 sequences, roughly 15% seen once. Study-wide findings and caveats: A second wave expanding day 15 to 37 was CD4+-biased; contracting clones were balanced. Contracting CD4+ clones were located mainly in CM and EM, and CD8+ clones in EMRA.

The rearrangement uses TRBV5-1 and TRBJ2-2; D possibly corresponds to TRBD1 (6 bases). This clonotype was sampled from a man younger than 35 who had mild COVID-19 (a few samples of this study predate the infection). Cell type and time point are not known. The sample taken for sequencing was PBMCs or a T cell subset sorted from them (not recorded which). CDR3 residues: CASTPLAGDTGELFF. CDR3 bases: TGCGCCAGCACCCCCCTCGCAGGGGACACCGGGGAGCTGTTTTTT.